Sequencing of this TCR beta chain was carried out in a study of metastatic and nonmetastatic thyroid tumors. Overall study context: Across blood and tumor or nodule tissue, repertoires from malignant and benign thyroid patients were compared with one another.

The V and J ends lost 6 bases and 4 bases, in that order; junction bases with no gene match: 4. The CDR3 contains 14 residues. CDR1 and CDR2 (germline): WNHNN, SYGVQD (reference sequence). Ahead of thyroid surgery, no patient had received treatment of any kind. In the original workflow: Differences in CDR3 between clinicopathological groups were drawn on to build a classifier intended to discriminate distant-metastatic papillary thyroid cancer patients. TCRdb reprocessed the PCR reads using MiXCR. None of the V and J calls come from the authors' own analysis; TCRdb made them. The sample has under 20,000 clones, about a third seen once. General study results and limits: Malignant tumors reportedly showed significantly higher TCR beta diversity than benign nodules in both blood and tumor.

By its share, this clone is medium-sized. Its antigen remains unidentified. The V call is TRBV10-1, the J call TRBJ2-2; 8 positions match TRBD1. This receptor was taken from a female donor with papillary thyroid cancer or a benign thyroid nodule (not recorded which). Some clones in this sample may be carry-over from other donors' samples. Source material: tumor tissue. CDR3 DNA sequence: TGCGCCAGCAGGCAGGGGGCTTCCACCGGGGAGCTGTTTTTT. Translation gives CASRQGASTGELFF.